This passage covers 29 T cell receptor beta chains from one sample sequenced in a study of cytomegalovirus exposure and HLA in healthy donors. PCR used 60 Vbeta primers and 13 Jbeta primers. The method was immunoSEQ multiplex PCR; TCRdb's version includes in-frame clones alone and lacks a portion of them. The repertoire consists of about 130,000 clones, with around 75% occurring once and the leading ten covering 4% to 5.5%. The sample comprised PBMCs. The receptors originated from a man between 60 and 75 years old in good health and CMV-seropositive.

The genes are TRBV2 and TRBJ1-4; D is unresolved. Looked up from germline, CDR1 is SNHLY and CDR2 is FYNNEI. The CDR3 is 14 residues long. Trimming stripped 6 bases from V and 8 bases from J, with 16 bases between. The CDR3 region is CASRYTPRQEKLFF. The DNA for the CDR3 is TGTGCCAGCAGGTACACACCCCGCCAAGAAAAACTGTTTTTT.

This clone was observed a handful of times. The chain joins TRBV28 to TRBJ1-1; D not certain. The CDR3 is made up of 10 amino acids. Deletions cut 7 bases from V and 8 bases from J, with 8 bases between. From germline, CDR1 is MDHEN and CDR2 SYDVKM. The CDR3, as DNA: TGTGCCAGCACAGGCAGGGAAGCTTTCTTT. Amino acids: CASTGREAFF.

This clone has a handful of counts. CDR3: CASSSDTSGNTIYF. CDR3 coding DNA: TGCGCCAGCAGCTCCGATACTTCTGGAAACACCATATATTTT. V usage is TRBV5-1 and J usage is TRBJ1-3; D is unresolved. Trimming pared 3 bases from V and 1 base from J, leaving 8 bases between. Germline-derived CDR1 and CDR2 are SGHRS and YFSETQ. The CDR3 extends over 14 amino acids.

Ten or more counts support this clone. The V gene is TRBV2, the J gene TRBJ1-5; TRBD1 matches at 7 bases. The V segment lost 8 bases and the J segment 5 bases; nucleotides outside the gene matches: 9. The germline V gene has CDR1 SNHLY and CDR2 FYNNEI. This CDR3 region has 14 residues. Here the CDR3 DNA reads TGTGCCAGCCGAATCGGGACAGCCTATCAGCCCCAGCATTTT. It yields the protein CASRIGTAYQPQHF. The variable domain in full, with the rest retrieved from reference TRBV2 and TRBJ1-5, is EPEVTQTPSHQVTQMGQEVILRCVPISNHLYFYWYRQILGQKVEFLVSFYNNEISEKSEIFDDQFSVERPDGSNFTLKIRSTKLEDSAMYFCASRIGTAYQPQHFGDGTRLSIL.

Only one count was recorded for this clone. This chain joins TRBV2 and TRBJ2-5, with 8 bases aligning to TRBD2. Germline CDR1 is SNHLY and CDR2 is FYNNEI. CDR3 length equals 15 residues. The V and J ends lost 7 bases and 4 bases, in that order; junction bases with no gene match: 11. Here the CDR3 DNA reads TGTGCCAGCAATTTAGCGGGGATCAGGGGAGAGACCCAGTACTTC. It translates to CASNLAGIRGETQYF.

This clone appeared once. V is TRBV27 and J is TRBJ1-4, with 9 bases aligning to TRBD1. With V trimmed by 6 bases and J by 7 bases, 6 bases remained unmatched. Germline assignment: CDR1 MNHEY and CDR2 SMNVEV (reference sequence). The CDR3 consists of 14 residues. As DNA, the CDR3 is TGTGCCAGCAGCGTACAGGGGGCGCGTGAAAAACTGTTTTTT. It codes for CASSVQGAREKLFF.

The chain combines TRBV7-3 with TRBJ2-1; TRBD2 aligns across 9 bases. The CDR3 has 17 residues. Germline lookup yields CDR1 SGHTA and CDR2 FQGTGA. V lost 4 bases to trimming and J lost 3 bases; unmatched junction nucleotides: 10. CDR3 DNA sequence: TGTGCCAGCAGCTCGGGTGGCGGGGGGGCGGGCTACAATGAGCAGTTCTTC. Amino acids: CASSSGGGGAGYNEQFF.

In its sample, this clone was seen a few times. J is TRBJ1-4 and V is TRBV6-5; 9 bases agree with TRBD1. CDR3 length: 15 residues. From germline, CDR1 is MNHEY and CDR2 SVGAGI. Trimming took 11 bases from V and 7 from J; bases not matched to a gene: 14. The DNA of the CDR3 is TGTGCCGTCTCTCGCACACAGGGGGCGGCTGAAAAACTGTTTTTT. Protein sequence: CAVSRTQGAAEKLFF.

The chain uses TRBV6-5 and TRBJ1-6; D is perhaps TRBD1 (5 bases). This CDR3 contains 15 residues. Trimming stripped 1 base from V and 7 bases from J, with 11 bases between. Germline values: CDR1 MNHEY, CDR2 SVGAGI. CDR3 sequence (DNA): TGTGCCAGCAGTTACTTTTCGACAGTCAATTCACCCCTCCACTTT. This codes for CASSYFSTVNSPLHF.

The chain links TRBV11-2 to TRBJ1-1, with 9 bases aligning to TRBD1. CDR1 and CDR2 (germline): SGHAT, FQNNGV. The CDR3 length is 15 residues. V shed 5 bases, J shed 5 bases, and the junction held 9 bases outside the gene matches. DNA of the CDR3: TGTGCCAGCAGCACTAAGACAGGGGGGAGGACTGAAGCTTTCTTT. Protein product: CASSTKTGGRTEAFF.

This sequence joins TRBV18 and TRBJ1-3, with D tentatively TRBD1 (6 bases). The CDR3 totals 17 residues. Trimming removed 1 base at V and 2 bases at J, with 15 bases between. CDR1 and CDR2 from the germline V gene are KGHSH and LQKENI. The CDR3 spells CASSPRNGAGAGNTIYF. CDR3 DNA: TGTGCCAGCTCACCACGAAACGGGGCAGGGGCTGGAAACACCATATATTTT.

As concerns this clone: The junction shows a germline mismatch at one end, possibly a read error. The rearrangement uses TRBV7-9 and TRBJ2-7; weak D call: TRBD2 (6 bases). The CDR3 has 12 residues. In germline, CDR1 is SEHNR, CDR2 FQNEAQ (reference sequence). The CDR3 reads CSSSPWGREQYF. The CDR3 DNA reads TGTTCCAGCAGCCCCTGGGGGAGGGAGCAGTACTTC.

V is TRBV6-6 and J is TRBJ2-3; possible D gene TRBD1, 6 bases. Germline assignment: CDR1 MNHNY and CDR2 SVGAGI (reference sequence). Trimming took off 5 bases at V and 7 bases at J, with 13 bases between the two ends. The CDR3 covers 13 residues. In DNA, the CDR3 is TGTGCCAGCAGTAGCCTCAGGGGACATACGCAGTATTTT. Translating it yields CASSSLRGHTQYF.

The V gene is TRBV25-1, the J gene TRBJ1-4, with a weak D call TRBD1 (6 bases). The CDR3 totals 15 residues. V shed 3 bases and J shed 7 bases, with 15 bases lying between them. CDR1 and CDR2 (germline): MGHDK, SYGVNS. CDR3 loop: CASSEGSRGFEKLFF. The CDR3 bases are TGTGCCAGCAGTGAGGGAAGCAGGGGCTTTGAAAAACTGTTTTTT.

This clone occurred once. The rearrangement joins TRBV5-4 to TRBJ2-2; 12 positions match TRBD2. Germline loops: CDR1 SGHNT, CDR2 YYREEE (reference sequence). J was trimmed by 7 bases and V by 4 bases; bases with no gene match: 8. CDR3 length equals 16 residues. The CDR3 bases are TGTGCCAGCAGCACCGGGACTAGCGGGTCTGGCGGGGAGCTGTTTTTT. Its translation: CASSTGTSGSGGELFF. The variable domain in full, completed from reference TRBV5-4 and TRBJ2-2, reads ETGVTQSPTHLIKTRGQQVTLRCSSQSGHNTVSWYQQALGQGPQFIFQYYREEENGRGNFPPRFSGLQFPNYSSELNVNALELDDSALYLCASSTGTSGSGGELFFGEGSRLTVL.

This sequence joins TRBV5-1 and TRBJ1-3, with D possibly being TRBD1 (6 bases). Per the germline V gene, CDR1 is SGHRS and CDR2 is YFSETQ. CDR3 length equals 15 residues. V lost 1 base, J lost 4 bases, and 12 bases lay in between. CDR3 DNA sequence: TGCGCCAGCAGCTTGTCAGGGGCGGAGGGAAACACCATATATTTT. Its translation is CASSLSGAEGNTIYF.

CDR3 in DNA: TGTGCCAGCAGCCAAGCGGGGGGGACGGGCTACGAGCAGTACTTC. Amino acid sequence: CASSQAGGTGYEQYF. The chain uses TRBV4-2 and TRBJ2-7; 8 bases are a match to TRBD2. The CDR3 sequence is 15 residues long. J gave up 3 bases and V 1 base, and 5 bases lay outside the gene matches. Per the germline V gene, CDR1 is LGHNA and CDR2 is YNFKEQ.

The V gene is TRBV6-1, the J gene TRBJ2-7, with D possibly TRBD1 on 6 matching bases. V lost 2 bases, J lost 3 bases, and 17 bases lay in between. CDR1 and CDR2 (germline): MNHNS, SASEGT. CDR3 length equals 16 residues. CDR3 sequence reads: CASSERGWGGFYEQYF. In nucleotides, the CDR3 is TGTGCCAGCAGTGAAAGGGGGTGGGGCGGATTCTACGAGCAGTACTTC.

The rearrangement uses TRBV7-3 and TRBJ2-3, with a tentative D call TRBD2 (6 bases). CDR1 and CDR2 (germline): SGHTA, FQGTGA. V was pared by 3 bases and J by 2 bases, with 15 bases between. There are 16 residues in the CDR3. This chain's CDR3 is CASSLGLSDHTDTQYF. The CDR3 region has the DNA TGTGCCAGCAGCTTGGGACTCTCCGACCACACAGATACGCAGTATTTT.

This clone was found once. V and J are TRBV9 and TRBJ1-2, with D perhaps matching TRBD1 (6 bases). The V gene lost 3 bases and the J gene lost 8 bases, with 20 bases spanning the gap. CDR3 length: 15 residues. The germline V gene has CDR1 SGDLS and CDR2 YYNGEE. CDR3 protein: CASSARETDSLGYTF. In DNA, the CDR3 is TGTGCCAGCAGCGCGAGGGAGACGGACAGCTTGGGCTACACCTTC.

This chain joins TRBV9 and TRBJ2-5, with D possibly matching TRBD2 (6 bases). The end of the DNA aligns better with TRBJ2-7, so the J call may be wrong. Germline V gene sequence: CDR1 SGDLS, CDR2 YYNGEE. CDR3 length equals 16 residues. DNA of the CDR3: TGTGCCAGCAGCGCCGACCGGGGGTGGGAAGCGTACGAGCAGTACTTC. Amino acid sequence: CASSADRGWEAYEQYF.

This clone is a singleton in its sample. The CDR3 DNA is TGTGCCAGCAGCCAGAGCTCCTACGAGCAGTACTTC. Protein: CASSQSSYEQYF. The V and J genes are TRBV14 and TRBJ2-7; D not certain. The CDR3 sequence is 12 residues long. Germline V gene data show CDR1 as SGHDN and CDR2 as FVKESK. V gave up 3 bases and J gave up 0 bases, with 3 bases separating them.

The chain recombines TRBV5-5 with TRBJ1-4; D is undetermined. CDR1 SGHKS and CDR2 YYEKEE come from the germline V gene (reference sequence). V lost 5 bases, J lost 8 bases, and 19 bases lay in between. The CDR3 runs 15 residues. The CDR3: CASSPPGREMEKLFF. The CDR3 coding sequence is TGTGCCAGCAGTCCACCGGGAAGAGAGATGGAAAAACTGTTTTTT. Variable domain in full (rest from reference TRBV5-5 and TRBJ1-4): DAGVTQSPTHLIKTRGQQVTLRCSPISGHKSVSWYQQVLGQGPQFIFQYYEKEERGRGNFPDRFSARQFPNYSSELNVNALLLGDSALYLCASSPPGREMEKLFFGSGTQLSVL.

This chain connects TRBV7-8 to TRBJ1-6; the match to TRBD1 covers 9 bases. CDR1 and CDR2 from the germline V gene are SGHVS and FQNEAQ. The V gene end was trimmed by 7 bases and the J gene end by 7 bases; junction bases not matched to a gene: 14. This CDR3 has 17 residues. CDR3 DNA: TGTGCCAGCAACTTTCTCGCCGTTGGACAGGGGAATTCACCCCTCCACTTT. Residues: CASNFLAVGQGNSPLHF.

V usage is TRBV5-1 and J usage is TRBJ2-3; a weak D match, TRBD2 (5 bases). V lost 4 bases and J lost 0, with 12 bases in between. From germline, CDR1 is SGHRS and CDR2 YFSETQ. The CDR3 contains 15 residues. In DNA, the CDR3 is TGCGCCAGCAGCACTAGGCGAGTTAGCACAGATACGCAGTATTTT. Translation: CASSTRRVSTDTQYF.

This chain joins TRBV5-1 and TRBJ2-7; D might be TRBD2 (5 bases). CDR3 length: 15 amino acids. With 4 bases removed from V and 0 bases from J, the gap between germline ends came to 14 bases. Germline CDR1 reads SGHRS; CDR2 reads YFSETQ. This CDR3 is CASSLAPGNSYEQYF. Here the CDR3 DNA reads TGCGCCAGCAGCCTGGCCCCGGGGAACTCCTACGAGCAGTACTTC.

V and J are TRBV19 and TRBJ2-5; 7 bases agree with TRBD2. The J call may be in error: the DNA end matches TRBJ2-7 better. Per the germline V gene, CDR1 is LNHDA and CDR2 is SQIVND (reference sequence). The CDR3 runs to 14 residues. CDR3 nucleotide sequence: TGTGCCAGTGCCAGTTTGAGGGGAGGGGACGAGCAGTACTTC. It specifies CASASLRGGDEQYF.

The V gene is TRBV28, the J gene TRBJ2-6; tentative D call: TRBD2 (6 bases). The CDR3 extends over 17 amino acids. The V and J ends lost 4 bases and 2 bases respectively, with 15 bases between them. Germline CDR1 reads MDHEN; CDR2 reads SYDVKM. Here the CDR3 reads CASSSGGSGAGANVLTF. The DNA of the CDR3 is TGTGCCAGCAGTTCCGGAGGGTCGGGTGCTGGGGCCAACGTCCTGACTTTC.

The CDR3 DNA is TGCGCCACCGGGGGGGTCAGCACAGATACGCAGTATTTT. Translating it yields CATGGVSTDTQYF. The V call is TRBV5-1, the J call TRBJ2-3, with 8 bases lining up with TRBD2. With 9 bases clipped from V and 0 bases from J, the junction kept 3 bases outside the gene matches. The CDR3 is made up of 13 amino acids. Germline CDR1 reads SGHRS; CDR2 reads YFSETQ.